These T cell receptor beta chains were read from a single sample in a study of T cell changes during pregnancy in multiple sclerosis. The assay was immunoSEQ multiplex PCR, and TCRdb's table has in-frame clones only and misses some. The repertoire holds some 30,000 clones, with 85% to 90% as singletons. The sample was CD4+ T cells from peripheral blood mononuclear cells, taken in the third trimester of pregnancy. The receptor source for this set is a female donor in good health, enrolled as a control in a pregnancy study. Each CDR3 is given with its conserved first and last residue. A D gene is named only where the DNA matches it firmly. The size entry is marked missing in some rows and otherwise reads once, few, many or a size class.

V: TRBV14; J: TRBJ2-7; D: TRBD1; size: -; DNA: TGTGCCAGCAGATCCGGGACAGCAGCCTACGAGCAGTACTTC; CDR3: CASRSGTAAYEQYF
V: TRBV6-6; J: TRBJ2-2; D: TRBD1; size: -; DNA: TGTGCCTGCGAAGACAGGGGGCTATCCGGGGAGCTGTTTTTT; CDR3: CACEDRGLSGELFF
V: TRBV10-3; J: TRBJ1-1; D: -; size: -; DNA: TGTGCCATCAGTGAGTCGCTAGGGGTCACTGAAGCTTTCTTT; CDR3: CAISESLGVTEAFF
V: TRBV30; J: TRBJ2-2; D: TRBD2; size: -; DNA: TGTGCCTGGAGTGGGGGGACTAGCGGGACGAACACCGGGGAGCTGTTTTTT; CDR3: CAWSGGTSGTNTGELFF
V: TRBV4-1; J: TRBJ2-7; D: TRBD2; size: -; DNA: TGCGCCAGCAGCCAAGAAGAGGACGCGACTAGCCTGGACGAGCAGTACTTC; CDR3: CASSQEEDATSLDEQYF
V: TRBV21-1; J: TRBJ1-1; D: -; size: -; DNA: TGTGCCAGCAGTGTGCCTAATCAGGGAAGGGCTGAAGCTTTCTTT; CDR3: CASSVPNQGRAEAFF
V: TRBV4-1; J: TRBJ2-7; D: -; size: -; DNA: TGCGCCAGCAGCCACCCCCCCGCAGGAACCTACGAGCAGTACTTC; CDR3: CASSHPPAGTYEQYF
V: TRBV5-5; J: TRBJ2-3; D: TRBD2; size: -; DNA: TGTGCCAGCATTAACCGGGCCATAGCGGGGGGCGGGGATACGCAGTATTTT; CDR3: CASINRAIAGGGDTQYF
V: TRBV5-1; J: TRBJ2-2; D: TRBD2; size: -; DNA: TGCGCCAGCAGCTTACGAGCGGGAGGGTACACCGGGGAGCTGTTTTTT; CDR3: CASSLRAGGYTGELFF
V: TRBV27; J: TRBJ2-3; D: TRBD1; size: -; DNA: TGTGCCAGCAGCTCGCCCCGGGACAGGGGGACAGATACGCAGTATTTT; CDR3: CASSSPRDRGTDTQYF
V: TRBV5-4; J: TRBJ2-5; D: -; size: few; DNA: TGTGCCAGCAGTGAAGGTAGCCGAGAGACCCAGTACTTC; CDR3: CASSEGSRETQYF
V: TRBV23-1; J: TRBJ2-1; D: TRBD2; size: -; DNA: TGCGCCAGCAGTCTACCACTCAGCGGGAGGGCCAATGAGCAGTTCTTC; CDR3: CASSLPLSGRANEQFF
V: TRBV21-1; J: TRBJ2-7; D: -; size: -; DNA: TGTGCCAGAGCCGGGACAGGGGATCTAGAGCAGTACTTC; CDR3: CARAGTGDLEQYF
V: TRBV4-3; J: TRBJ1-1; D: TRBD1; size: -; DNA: TGCGCCAGCAGCCAAGCCAGGGGGGCCACTGAAGCTTTCTTT; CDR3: CASSQARGATEAFF
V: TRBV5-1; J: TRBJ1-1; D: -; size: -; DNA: TGCGCCAGCCAACAGGACGGACTAAACACTGAAGCTTTCTTT; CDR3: CASQQDGLNTEAFF
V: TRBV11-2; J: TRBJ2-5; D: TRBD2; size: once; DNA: TGTGCCAGCAGCCCGCCGGGGAGGGGATTGGAGACCCAGTACTTC; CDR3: CASSPPGRGLETQYF
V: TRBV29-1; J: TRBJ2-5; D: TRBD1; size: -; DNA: TGCAGCGTTGCCAGGGGGGAGACCCAGTACTTC; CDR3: CSVARGETQYF
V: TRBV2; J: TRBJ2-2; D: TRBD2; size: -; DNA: TGTGCCAGCAGTGAACGCGGGGGCGGGGAGCTGTTTTTT; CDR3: CASSERGGGELFF
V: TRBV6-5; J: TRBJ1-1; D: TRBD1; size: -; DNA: TGTGCCAGCAGTTTCCGGACAGGGAGCGCTGAAGCTTTCTTT; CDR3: CASSFRTGSAEAFF
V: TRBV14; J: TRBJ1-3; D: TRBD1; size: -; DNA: TGTGCCAGCAGCCAAGATAGGACAGGGCGATCCCCTTCTGGAAACACCATATATTTT; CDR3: CASSQDRTGRSPSGNTIYF
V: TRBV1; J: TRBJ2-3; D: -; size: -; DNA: TGCACCAGCCACGGAGCGGCAGAGCCCGCAGATACGCAGTATTTT; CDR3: CTSHGAAEPADTQYF
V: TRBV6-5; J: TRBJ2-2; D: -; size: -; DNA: TGTGCCAGCAGGCCCGAGGGGGAAACCGGGGAGCTGTTTTTT; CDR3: CASRPEGETGELFF
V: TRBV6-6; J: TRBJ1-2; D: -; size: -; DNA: TGTGCCAGCAGTTACTCGACTCGGGGGAGCGGCTACACCTTC; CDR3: CASSYSTRGSGYTF
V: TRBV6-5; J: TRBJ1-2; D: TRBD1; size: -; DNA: TGTGCCAGCAGTTCTACAGGGGGTCCAGTCGGCTACACCTTC; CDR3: CASSSTGGPVGYTF
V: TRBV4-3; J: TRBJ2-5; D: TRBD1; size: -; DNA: TGCGCCAGCAGCCAAGCGGGACAGGGGACCCAGTACTTC; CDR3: CASSQAGQGTQYF
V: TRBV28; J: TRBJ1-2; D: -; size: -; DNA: TGTGCCAGTCGGCCGGGGGGCGCGGGCTACACCTTC; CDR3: CASRPGGAGYTF
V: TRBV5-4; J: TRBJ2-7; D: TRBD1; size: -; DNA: TGTGCCAGCACCAGGGACAGATCCTACGAGCAGTACTTC; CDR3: CASTRDRSYEQYF
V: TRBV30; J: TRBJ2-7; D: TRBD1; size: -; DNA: TGTGCCAGTGACAGGGGTGGAAGAGGGGGCAGGGAGCAGTACTTC; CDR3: CASDRGGRGGREQYF
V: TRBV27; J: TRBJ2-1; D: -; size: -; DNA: TGTGCCAGCAGCGCGGTGAGGGTCGGGAATGAGCAGTTCTTC; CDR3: CASSAVRVGNEQFF
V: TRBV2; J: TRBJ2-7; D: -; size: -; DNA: TGTGCCAGCAGTCAAACGGGATCCCCAAGCTCCTACGAGCAGTACTTC; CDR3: CASSQTGSPSSYEQYF
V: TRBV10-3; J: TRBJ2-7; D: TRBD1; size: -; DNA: TGTGCCATCAGTCCCCTCGGGGGACAGGGTTCCTACGAGCAGTACTTC; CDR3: CAISPLGGQGSYEQYF
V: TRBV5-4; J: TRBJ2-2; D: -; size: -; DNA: TGTGCCAGCAAGGGGTTTAACACCGGGGAGCTGTTTTTT; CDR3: CASKGFNTGELFF
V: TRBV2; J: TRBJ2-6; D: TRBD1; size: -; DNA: TGTGCCAGTAGACCGGGACAGGGCTCTTCTGGGGCCAACGTCCTGACTTTC; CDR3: CASRPGQGSSGANVLTF